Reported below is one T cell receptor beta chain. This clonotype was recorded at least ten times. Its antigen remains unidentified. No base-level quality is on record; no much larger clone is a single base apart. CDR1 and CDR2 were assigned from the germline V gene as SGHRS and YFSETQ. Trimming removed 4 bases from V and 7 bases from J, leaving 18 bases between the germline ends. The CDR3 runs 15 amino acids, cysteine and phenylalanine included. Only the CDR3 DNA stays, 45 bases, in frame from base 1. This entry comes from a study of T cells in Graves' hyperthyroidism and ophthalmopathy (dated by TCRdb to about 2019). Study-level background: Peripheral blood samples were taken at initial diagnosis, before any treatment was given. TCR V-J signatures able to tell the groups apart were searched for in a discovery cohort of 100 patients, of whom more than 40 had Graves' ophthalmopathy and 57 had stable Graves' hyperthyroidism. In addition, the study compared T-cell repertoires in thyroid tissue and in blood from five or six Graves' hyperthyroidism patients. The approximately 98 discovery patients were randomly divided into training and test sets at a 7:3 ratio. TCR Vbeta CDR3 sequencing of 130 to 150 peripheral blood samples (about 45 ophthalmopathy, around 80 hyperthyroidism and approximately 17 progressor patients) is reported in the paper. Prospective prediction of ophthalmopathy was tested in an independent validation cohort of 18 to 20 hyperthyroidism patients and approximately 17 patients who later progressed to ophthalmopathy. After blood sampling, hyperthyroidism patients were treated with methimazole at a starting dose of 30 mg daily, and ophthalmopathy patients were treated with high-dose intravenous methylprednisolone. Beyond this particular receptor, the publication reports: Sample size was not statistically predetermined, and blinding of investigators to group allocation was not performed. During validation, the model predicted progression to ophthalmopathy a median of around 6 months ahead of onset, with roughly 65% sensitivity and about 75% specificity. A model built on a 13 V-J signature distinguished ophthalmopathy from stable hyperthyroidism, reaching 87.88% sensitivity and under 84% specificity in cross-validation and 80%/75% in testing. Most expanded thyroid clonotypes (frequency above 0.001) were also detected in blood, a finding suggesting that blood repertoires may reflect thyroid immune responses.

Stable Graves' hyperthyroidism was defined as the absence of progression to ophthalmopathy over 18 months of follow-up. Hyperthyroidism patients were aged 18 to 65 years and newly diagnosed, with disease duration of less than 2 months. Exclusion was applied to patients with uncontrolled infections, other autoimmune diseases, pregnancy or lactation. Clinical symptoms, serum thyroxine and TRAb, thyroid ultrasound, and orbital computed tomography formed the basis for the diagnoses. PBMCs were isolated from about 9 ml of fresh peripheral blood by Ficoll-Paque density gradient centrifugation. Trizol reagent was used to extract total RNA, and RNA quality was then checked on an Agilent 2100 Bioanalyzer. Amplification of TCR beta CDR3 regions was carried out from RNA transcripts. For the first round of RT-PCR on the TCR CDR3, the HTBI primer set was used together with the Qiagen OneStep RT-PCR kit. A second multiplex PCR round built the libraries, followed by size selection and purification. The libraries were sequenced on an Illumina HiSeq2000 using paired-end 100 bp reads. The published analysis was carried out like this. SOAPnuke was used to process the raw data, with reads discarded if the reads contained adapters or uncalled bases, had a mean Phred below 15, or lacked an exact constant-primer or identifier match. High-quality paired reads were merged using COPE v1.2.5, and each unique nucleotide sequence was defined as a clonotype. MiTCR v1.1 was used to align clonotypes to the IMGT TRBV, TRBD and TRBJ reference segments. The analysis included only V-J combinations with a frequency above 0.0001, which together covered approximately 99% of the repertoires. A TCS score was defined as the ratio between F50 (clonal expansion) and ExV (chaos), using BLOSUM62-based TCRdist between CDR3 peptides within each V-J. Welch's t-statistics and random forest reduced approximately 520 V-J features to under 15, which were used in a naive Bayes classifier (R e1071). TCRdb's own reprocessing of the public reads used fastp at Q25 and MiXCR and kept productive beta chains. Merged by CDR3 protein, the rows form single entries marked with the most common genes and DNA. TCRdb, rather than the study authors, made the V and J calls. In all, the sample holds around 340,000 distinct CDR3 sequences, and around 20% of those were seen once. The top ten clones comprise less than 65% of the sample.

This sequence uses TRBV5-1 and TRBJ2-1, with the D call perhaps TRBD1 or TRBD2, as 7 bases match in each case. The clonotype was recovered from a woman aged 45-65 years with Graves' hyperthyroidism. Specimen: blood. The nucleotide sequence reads TGCGCCAGCAGCCTGACAGGGAAGCGGGGTAATGAGCAGTTCTTC. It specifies CASSLTGKRGNEQFF.